Listed here is a single TCR beta chain. The target antigen is unknown. The data belong to a study of cytomegalovirus exposure and HLA in healthy donors. General study points: On later analysis, the bulk of CMV-associated TCR beta chains appeared to be HLA-restricted. In an earlier analysis, in 620 or so donors, most V segments appeared productive either ~87% or ~30% of the time. Indistinguishable V segments, including TRBV6-2 and TRBV6-3, were excluded. In vitro assays verified that a few CMV-associated chains recognized CMV antigens specifically.

Deletions cut 4 bases from V and 0 bases from J, with 11 bases between. The germline CDR1 and CDR2 sequences are SQVTM and ANQGSEA. The CDR3 contains 14 residues. The study ran its PCR with 60 Vbeta and 13 Jbeta primers. The method was immunoSEQ multiplex PCR; TCRdb's version includes in-frame clones alone and lacks a portion of them. The table lists over 90,000 clones, approximately 74% of them singletons. The sequence came from a female donor in good health and CMV-seropositive. Sequenced material: PBMCs. This chain joins TRBV29-1 and TRBJ2-3; weak D call: TRBD1 (6 bases). The DNA for the CDR3 is TGCAGCGTTGTTGACAGGCTCAGCACAGATACGCAGTATTTT. Translated: CSVVDRLSTDTQYF.